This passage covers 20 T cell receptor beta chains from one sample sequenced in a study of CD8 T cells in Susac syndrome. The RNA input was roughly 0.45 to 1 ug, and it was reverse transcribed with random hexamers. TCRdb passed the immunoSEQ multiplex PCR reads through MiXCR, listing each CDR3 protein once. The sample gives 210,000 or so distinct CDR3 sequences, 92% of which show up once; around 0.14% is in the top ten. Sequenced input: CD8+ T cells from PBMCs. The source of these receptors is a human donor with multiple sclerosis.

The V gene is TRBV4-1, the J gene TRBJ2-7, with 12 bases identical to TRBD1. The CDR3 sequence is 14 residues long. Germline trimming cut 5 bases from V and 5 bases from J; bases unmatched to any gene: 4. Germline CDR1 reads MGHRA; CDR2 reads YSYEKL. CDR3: CASSGTGGSDEQYF. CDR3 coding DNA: TGCGCCAGCAGCGGGACAGGGGGCTCGGACGAGCAGTACTTC.

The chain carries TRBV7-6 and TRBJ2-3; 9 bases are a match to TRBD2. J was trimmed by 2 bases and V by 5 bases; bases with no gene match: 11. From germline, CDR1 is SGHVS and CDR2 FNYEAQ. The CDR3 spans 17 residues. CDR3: CASSLVAGALPTDTQYF. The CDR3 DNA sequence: TGTGCCAGCAGCCTGGTAGCGGGGGCCCTTCCCACAGATACGCAGTATTTT. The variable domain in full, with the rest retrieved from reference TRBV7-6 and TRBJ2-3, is GAGVSQSPRYKVTKRGQDVALRCDPISGHVSLYWYRQALGQGPEFLTYFNYEAQQDKSGLPNDRFSAERPEGSISTLTIQRTEQRDSAMYRCASSLVAGALPTDTQYFGPGTRLTVL.

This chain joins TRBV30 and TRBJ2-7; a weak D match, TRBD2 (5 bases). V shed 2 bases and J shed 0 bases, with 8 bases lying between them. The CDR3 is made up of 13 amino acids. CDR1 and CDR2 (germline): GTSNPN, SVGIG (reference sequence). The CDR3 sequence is CAWSLSVSYEQYF. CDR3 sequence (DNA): TGTGCCTGGAGTCTTAGCGTCTCCTACGAGCAGTACTTC.

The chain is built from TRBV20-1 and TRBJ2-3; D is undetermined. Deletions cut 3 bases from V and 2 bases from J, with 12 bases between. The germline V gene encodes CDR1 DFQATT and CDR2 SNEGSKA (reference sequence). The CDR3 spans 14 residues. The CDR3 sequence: CSASSSLNTDTQYF. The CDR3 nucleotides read TGCAGTGCTAGCTCGTCACTTAACACAGATACGCAGTATTTT.

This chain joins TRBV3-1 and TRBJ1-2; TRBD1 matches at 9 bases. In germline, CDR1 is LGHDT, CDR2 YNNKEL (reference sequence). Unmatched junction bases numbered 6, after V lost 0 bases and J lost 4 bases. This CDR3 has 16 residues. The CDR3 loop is CASSQDPGQGSYGYTF. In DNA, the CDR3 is TGTGCCAGCAGCCAAGATCCCGGACAGGGGAGCTATGGCTACACCTTC.

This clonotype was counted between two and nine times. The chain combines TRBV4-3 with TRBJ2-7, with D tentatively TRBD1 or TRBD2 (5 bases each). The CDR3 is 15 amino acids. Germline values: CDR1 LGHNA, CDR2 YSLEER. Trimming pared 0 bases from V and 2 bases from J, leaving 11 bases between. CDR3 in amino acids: CASSQDTGTAYEQYF. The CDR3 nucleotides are TGCGCCAGCAGCCAAGATACGGGGACCGCCTACGAGCAGTACTTC.

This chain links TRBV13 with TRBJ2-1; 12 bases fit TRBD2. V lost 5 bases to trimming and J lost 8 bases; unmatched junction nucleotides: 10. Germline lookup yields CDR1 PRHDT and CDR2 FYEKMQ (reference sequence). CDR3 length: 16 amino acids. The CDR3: CASSNLLAGGPDEQFF. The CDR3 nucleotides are TGTGCCAGCAGCAACCTCCTAGCGGGGGGGCCCGATGAGCAGTTCTTC.

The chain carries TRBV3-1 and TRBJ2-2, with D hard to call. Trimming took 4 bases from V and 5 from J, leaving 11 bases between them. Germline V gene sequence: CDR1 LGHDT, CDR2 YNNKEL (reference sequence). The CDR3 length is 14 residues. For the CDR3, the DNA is TGTGCCAGCAGCCCCTCTGTGGAAACCGGGGAGCTGTTTTTT. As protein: CASSPSVETGELFF.

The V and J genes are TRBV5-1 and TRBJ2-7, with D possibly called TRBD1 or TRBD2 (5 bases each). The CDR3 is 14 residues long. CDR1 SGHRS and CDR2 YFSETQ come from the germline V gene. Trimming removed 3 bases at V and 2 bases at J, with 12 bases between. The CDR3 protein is CASSWDGGAYEQYF. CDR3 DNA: TGCGCCAGCAGCTGGGACGGAGGTGCCTACGAGCAGTACTTC.

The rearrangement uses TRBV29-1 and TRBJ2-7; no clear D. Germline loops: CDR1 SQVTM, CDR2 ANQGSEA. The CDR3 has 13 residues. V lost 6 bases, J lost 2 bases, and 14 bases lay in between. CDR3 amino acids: CSVSTTNPYEQYF. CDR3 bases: TGCAGCGTGTCGACAACTAACCCCTACGAGCAGTACTTC.

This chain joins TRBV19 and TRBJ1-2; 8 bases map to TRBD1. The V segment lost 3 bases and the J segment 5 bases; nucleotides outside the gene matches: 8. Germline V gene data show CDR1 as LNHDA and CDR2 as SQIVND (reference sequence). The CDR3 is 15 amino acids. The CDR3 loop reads CASSISDRASYGYTF. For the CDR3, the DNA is TGTGCCAGTAGTATTTCGGACAGGGCATCGTATGGCTACACCTTC.

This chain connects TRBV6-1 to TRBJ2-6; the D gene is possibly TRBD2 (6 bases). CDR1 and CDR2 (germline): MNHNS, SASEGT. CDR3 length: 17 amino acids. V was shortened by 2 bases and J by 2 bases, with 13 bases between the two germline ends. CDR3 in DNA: TGTGCCAGCAGTGAATGGGGGGTAGTGCCTGGGGCCAACGTCCTGACTTTC. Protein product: CASSEWGVVPGANVLTF.

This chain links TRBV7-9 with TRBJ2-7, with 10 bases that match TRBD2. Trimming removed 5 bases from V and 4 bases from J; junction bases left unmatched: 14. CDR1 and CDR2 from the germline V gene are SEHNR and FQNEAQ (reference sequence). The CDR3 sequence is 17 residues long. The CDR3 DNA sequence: TGTGCCAGCAGCCCCCGGCTGAGCGGGAGGGCTGGATACGAGCAGTACTTC. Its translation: CASSPRLSGRAGYEQYF.

The CDR3 reads CASSSPNDGRSQETQYF. The CDR3 nucleotides read TGTGCCAGCAGCTCACCAAATGATGGGAGATCACAAGAGACCCAGTACTTC. The chain carries TRBV13 and TRBJ2-5, with D perhaps matching TRBD2 (5 bases). CDR1 and CDR2 from the germline V gene are PRHDT and FYEKMQ (reference sequence). The V gene lost 4 bases and the J gene lost 2 bases, with 20 bases spanning the gap. This CDR3 is built from 17 residues.

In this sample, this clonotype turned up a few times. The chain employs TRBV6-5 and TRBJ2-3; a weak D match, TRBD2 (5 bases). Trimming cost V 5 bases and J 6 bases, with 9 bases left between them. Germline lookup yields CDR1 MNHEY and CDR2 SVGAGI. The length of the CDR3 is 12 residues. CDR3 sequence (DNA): TGTGCCAGCAGTCCAACTAGGGATACGCAGTATTTT. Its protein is CASSPTRDTQYF.

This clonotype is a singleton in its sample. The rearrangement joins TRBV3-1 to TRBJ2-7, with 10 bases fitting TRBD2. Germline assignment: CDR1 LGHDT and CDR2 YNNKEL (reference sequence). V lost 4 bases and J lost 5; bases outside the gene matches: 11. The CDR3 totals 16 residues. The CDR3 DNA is TGTGCCAGCAGCCTCGCACCTAGCGGGAGTTTGGACGAGCAGTACTTC. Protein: CASSLAPSGSLDEQYF.

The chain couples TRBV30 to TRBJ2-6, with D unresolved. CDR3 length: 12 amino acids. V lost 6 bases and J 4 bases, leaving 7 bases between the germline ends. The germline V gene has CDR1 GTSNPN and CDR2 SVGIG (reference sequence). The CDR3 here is CACFGGANVLTF. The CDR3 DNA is TGTGCCTGTTTTGGGGGGGCCAACGTCCTGACTTTC.

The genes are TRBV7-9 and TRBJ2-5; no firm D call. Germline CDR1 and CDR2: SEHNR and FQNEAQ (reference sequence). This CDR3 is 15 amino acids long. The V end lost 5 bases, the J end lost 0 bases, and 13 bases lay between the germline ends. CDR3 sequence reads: CASSRTDGYQETQYF. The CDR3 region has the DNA TGTGCCAGCAGCCGAACCGACGGGTACCAAGAGACCCAGTACTTC.

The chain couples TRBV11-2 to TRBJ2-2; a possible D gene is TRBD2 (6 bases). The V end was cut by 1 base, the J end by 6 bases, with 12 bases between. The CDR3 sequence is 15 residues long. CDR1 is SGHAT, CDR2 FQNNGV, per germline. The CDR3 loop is CASSLAAGRAGELFF. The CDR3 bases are TGTGCCAGCAGCTTAGCCGCGGGGCGCGCCGGGGAGCTGTTTTTT.

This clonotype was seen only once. CDR3 in amino acids: CASSQASRTSGRGTGELFF. The CDR3, as DNA: TGTGCCAGCAGCCAAGCCTCCAGGACTAGCGGGAGAGGGACCGGGGAGCTGTTTTTT. The rearrangement links TRBV4-2 to TRBJ2-2; TRBD2 matches 13 bases. The V gene end was trimmed by 1 base and the J gene end by 5 bases; junction bases not matched to a gene: 10. The CDR3 totals 19 residues. Germline CDR1 and CDR2: LGHNA and YNFKEQ.